Each of the 25 T cell receptor beta chains below was sequenced from the same sample in a study of T-cell memory formation after mild COVID-19. TCRdb redid the calling of the 5' RACE reads with MiXCR, one entry per CDR3 protein. The data contain 300,000 to 400,000 distinct CDR3 sequences, 25% to 30% of them singletons. Material: PBMCs or a T cell subset sorted from them (not recorded which). Receptors were obtained from an adult woman who had mild COVID-19 (a few samples of this study predate the infection). Cell type and time point are not known.

This rearrangement joins TRBV7-9 to TRBJ2-7; no reliable D call. CDR3 length: 15 residues. Germline V gene data show CDR1 as SEHNR and CDR2 as FQNEAQ (reference sequence). Trimming pared 1 base from V and 1 base from J, leaving 11 bases between. CDR3 coding DNA: TGTGCCAGCAGCTTAGTTCGGGCCAGATCCTACGAGCAGTACTTC. It translates to CASSLVRARSYEQYF.

The gene calls are TRBV7-3 and TRBJ2-1; no definite D call. The CDR3 sequence is 19 residues long. V was shortened by 0 bases and J by 0 bases, with 18 bases between the two germline ends. Germline CDR1 is SGHTA and CDR2 is FQGTGA. CDR3 sequence: CASSLTSIKDTSSYNEQFF. For the CDR3, the DNA is TGTGCCAGCAGCTTAACAAGTATTAAGGATACAAGCTCCTACAATGAGCAGTTCTTC.

This clonotype has a single count. The chain has TRBV7-9 and TRBJ2-3, with TRBD2 identical over 7 bases. CDR3 length: 14 residues. CDR1 is SEHNR and CDR2 is FQNEAQ in the germline V gene (reference sequence). J gave up 4 bases and V 1 base, and 2 bases lay outside the gene matches. The CDR3 reads CASSLVAGADTQYF. The CDR3 coding sequence is TGTGCCAGCAGCTTAGTAGCGGGCGCAGATACGCAGTATTTT.

The V gene is TRBV5-1, the J gene TRBJ2-7; 7 bases fit TRBD2. From germline, CDR1 is SGHRS and CDR2 YFSETQ. Unmatched junction bases numbered 7, after V lost 3 bases and J lost 4 bases. CDR3 length equals 14 residues. The CDR3 loop reads CASSSSGSGYEQYF. As DNA, the CDR3 is TGCGCCAGCAGCTCTAGCGGCTCGGGTTACGAGCAGTACTTC.

The V gene is TRBV12-3 or TRBV12-4, the J gene TRBJ1-1; 7 bases map to TRBD1. Trimming removed 3 bases from V and 1 base from J; junction bases left unmatched: 8. CDR3 length: 16 residues. Written as DNA, the CDR3 is TGTGCCAGCAGTTTGCCCCAGGGACAGAAGAACACTGAAGCTTTCTTT. Translated, it gives CASSLPQGQKNTEAFF.

The sample holds a few counts of this clonotype. V and J are TRBV7-9 and TRBJ2-2; D not certain. Trimming took off 1 base at V and 4 bases at J, with 4 bases between the two ends. Per germline, CDR1 SEHNR and CDR2 FQNEAQ (reference sequence). There are 13 residues in the CDR3. The CDR3 spells CASSLELTGELFF. CDR3 coding DNA: TGTGCCAGCAGCTTAGAACTCACCGGGGAGCTGTTTTTT.

This chain connects TRBV6-5 to TRBJ2-2; D unresolved. The germline V gene encodes CDR1 MNHEY and CDR2 SVGAGI. The CDR3 length is 14 residues. With 2 bases removed from V and 6 bases from J, the gap between germline ends came to 10 bases. CDR3 nucleotides: TGTGCCAGCAGTTACGAGGATGGAGCCGGGGAGCTGTTTTTT. Protein sequence: CASSYEDGAGELFF.

This chain connects TRBV20-1 to TRBJ2-3; TRBD2 aligns across 10 bases. The CDR3 is 15 residues long. The V segment lost 5 bases and the J segment 0 bases; nucleotides outside the gene matches: 5. Germline CDR1 reads DFQATT; CDR2 reads SNEGSKA (reference sequence). As DNA, the CDR3 is TGCAGTGCTGCCACTAGCGGGGTTAGCACAGATACGCAGTATTTT. As protein: CSAATSGVSTDTQYF.

This clonotype was counted between two and nine times. The chain is built from TRBV12-3 or TRBV12-4 and TRBJ2-7; D perhaps matches TRBD2 (5 bases). The CDR3 is 11 amino acids. V was shortened by 7 bases and J by 2 bases, with 6 bases between the two germline ends. CDR3 nucleotides: TGTGCCAGCATGAGGGCCTACGAGCAGTACTTC. Protein sequence: CASMRAYEQYF.

This clonotype turned up a few times. The chain couples TRBV6-6 to TRBJ2-1; 7 bases line up with TRBD2. The CDR3 runs 16 residues. Per the germline V gene, CDR1 is MNHNY and CDR2 is SVGAGI (reference sequence). J lost 5 bases, V lost 2 bases, and 9 bases had no gene match. The DNA for the CDR3 is TGTGCCAGCAGTTACCCAGGCGGGAGAGGGGACAATGAGCAGTTCTTC. This translates into CASSYPGGRGDNEQFF.

V gene TRBV24-1 combines with J gene TRBJ1-4, with TRBD1 as a possible D gene (5 bases). The CDR3 is 12 amino acids. Deletions cut 2 bases from V and 13 bases from J, with 10 bases between. Germline V gene data show CDR1 as KGHDR and CDR2 as SFDVKD. The CDR3 sequence: CATSDSGGRLFF. The CDR3 nucleotides are TGTGCCACCAGTGATTCGGGGGGAAGACTGTTTTTT.

The gene calls are TRBV6-2 or TRBV6-3 and TRBJ1-1; D is unclear. The V end lost 2 bases, the J end lost 2 bases, and 3 bases lay between the germline ends. The CDR3 runs 12 residues. CDR1 and CDR2 (germline): MNHEY, SVGEGT. CDR3 nucleotides: TGTGCCAGCAGTTACCCAAACACTGAAGCTTTCTTT. It is translated as CASSYPNTEAFF.

This clonotype was seen more than once but under ten times. V is TRBV14 and J is TRBJ2-2, with TRBD1 as a possible D gene (6 bases). The CDR3 is 16 amino acids. Germline loops: CDR1 SGHDN, CDR2 FVKESK. Trimming removed 6 bases at V and 7 bases at J, with 21 bases between. The CDR3 here is CASSGVTRGHGGELFF. CDR3 coding DNA: TGTGCCAGCAGTGGCGTGACTCGGGGACATGGCGGGGAGCTGTTTTTT.

This rearrangement joins TRBV5-1 to TRBJ2-5, with D perhaps matching TRBD2 (6 bases). The germline CDR1 and CDR2 sequences are SGHRS and YFSETQ. The CDR3 is made up of 13 amino acids. V shed 1 base and J shed 5 bases, with 9 bases lying between them. Written as DNA, the CDR3 is TGCGCCAGCAGCTTGAGCGGGCCTGAGACCCAGTACTTC. This encodes CASSLSGPETQYF.

This chain links TRBV3-1 with TRBJ1-4; D may be TRBD1 (5 bases). This CDR3 region has 15 residues. V was pared by 2 bases and J by 6 bases, with 13 bases between. The germline CDR1 and CDR2 sequences are LGHDT and YNNKEL (reference sequence). This CDR3 is CASSQTDIGHEKLFF. In nucleotides, the CDR3 is TGTGCCAGCAGCCAAACGGACATAGGGCATGAAAAACTGTTTTTT.

The rearrangement joins TRBV2 to TRBJ2-2; 7 nucleotides line up with TRBD1. The CDR3 is made up of 16 amino acids. Germline V gene data show CDR1 as SNHLY and CDR2 as FYNNEI. V was pared by 1 base and J by 7 bases, with 9 bases of the junction left unmatched. The CDR3 sequence is CASSEEGQVRHGELFF. CDR3 DNA: TGTGCCAGCAGTGAAGAAGGACAGGTTCGTCACGGGGAGCTGTTTTTT.

The rearrangement uses TRBV11-2 and TRBJ2-2; 9 bases are a match to TRBD1. There are 15 residues in the CDR3. With 5 bases clipped from V and 9 bases from J, the junction kept 10 bases outside the gene matches. Germline lookup yields CDR1 SGHAT and CDR2 FQNNGV. The CDR3 spells CASSLPGQGFRELFF. CDR3 bases: TGTGCCAGCAGCCTCCCGGGACAGGGATTTAGGGAGCTGTTTTTT.

This clonotype has a handful of counts. The chain joins TRBV5-6 to TRBJ2-3; the match to TRBD2 covers 15 bases. Germline V CDR1 and CDR2: SGHDT, YYEEEE. The CDR3 totals 16 residues. The V gene end was trimmed by 3 bases and the J gene end by 6 bases; junction bases not matched to a gene: 5. The CDR3 DNA reads as TGTGCCAGCAGCTCAGGACTAGCGGGAGGGATGGATACGCAGTATTTT. Translating it yields CASSSGLAGGMDTQYF. The whole variable domain, filled in from reference TRBV5-6 and TRBJ2-3, reads DAGVTQSPTHLIKTRGQQVTLRCSPKSGHDTVSWYQQALGQGPQFIFQYYEEEERQRGNFPDRFSGHQFPNYSSELNVNALLLGDSALYLCASSSGLAGGMDTQYFGPGTRLTVL.

The chain is built from TRBV20-1 and TRBJ1-2; D gene ambiguous. Trimming took off 3 bases at V and 2 bases at J, with 4 bases between the two ends. Germline values: CDR1 DFQATT, CDR2 SNEGSKA (reference sequence). The CDR3 contains 11 residues. The CDR3 protein is CSASSNYGYTF. The CDR3 DNA reads TGCAGTGCTAGTAGCAACTATGGCTACACCTTC.

The sample holds many counts of this clonotype. The gene calls are TRBV9 and TRBJ2-3, with a possible D match to TRBD2 (6 bases). Germline V lookup: CDR1 SGDLS, CDR2 YYNGEE. This CDR3 spans 17 amino acids. Between the trimmed V and J ends, which lost 1 base and 0 bases, there was a span of 15 bases. This CDR3 reads CASSVRDFHSSTDTQYF. The CDR3 DNA sequence: TGTGCCAGCAGCGTAAGGGACTTCCACTCTAGCACAGATACGCAGTATTTT.

There are a few counts of this clonotype. The chain employs TRBV11-2 and TRBJ2-3, with D maybe TRBD1 (6 bases). V was pared by 5 bases and J by 5 bases, with 20 bases between. The CDR3 covers 16 residues. Germline CDR1 reads SGHAT; CDR2 reads FQNNGV. DNA for the CDR3: TGTGCCAGCAGCCTACGATCACAGGGTGCGGGAGATACGCAGTATTTT. It translates to CASSLRSQGAGDTQYF.

The CDR3 here is CASSPPVQETQYF. The CDR3 region has the DNA TGTGCCAGCTCACCACCGGTCCAAGAGACCCAGTACTTC. V and J are TRBV18 and TRBJ2-5; D is uncertain. The germline V gene encodes CDR1 KGHSH and CDR2 LQKENI. V dropped 0 bases and J dropped 1 base, with 3 bases sitting between them. This CDR3 region has 13 residues.

This clonotype was counted a single time. This chain links TRBV4-1 with TRBJ1-1; D uncertain. The CDR3 has 17 residues. In germline, CDR1 is MGHRA, CDR2 YSYEKL. Trimming removed 0 bases from V and 1 base from J, with 15 bases in between. The CDR3 here is CASSQDPIGQPNTEAFF. CDR3 in DNA: TGCGCCAGCAGCCAAGACCCCATCGGGCAGCCGAACACTGAAGCTTTCTTT.

The chain carries TRBV5-4 and TRBJ1-2, with D possibly being TRBD1 (5 bases). The V end lost 0 bases, the J end lost 3 bases, and 12 bases lay between the germline ends. Germline V gives CDR1 SGHNT, CDR2 YYREEE (reference sequence). The CDR3 covers 15 residues. Here the CDR3 reads CASSLGVRGDYGYTF. CDR3 coding DNA: TGTGCCAGCAGCTTGGGGGTTAGGGGAGACTATGGCTACACCTTC.

This clonotype was seen a handful of times. The CDR3 protein is CASSLGQWTGELFF. The CDR3 nucleotides are TGTGCCAGCAGCCTGGGACAGTGGACCGGGGAGCTGTTTTTT. The chain links TRBV7-2 to TRBJ2-2; 7 positions match TRBD1. The CDR3 is made up of 14 amino acids. CDR1 and CDR2 (germline): SGHTA, FQGNSA. The V segment lost 5 bases and the J segment 5 bases; nucleotides outside the gene matches: 5.